This T cell receptor beta chain was profiled in a study of CD8 T cells in ankylosing spondylitis. Study-wide points: CD8+ cells made up the disease-linked clones, which were relatively rare in peripheral blood.

As to this clonotype: What it recognizes is unknown.

Construction of TCR beta libraries was performed using quantitative 5'-RACE with molecular barcodes. TCRdb analysed the 5' RACE reads with MiXCR anew, one entry per CDR3 protein. Of about 160,000 distinct CDR3 sequences listed, 40% to 50% were seen once; the top ten hold 13% to 15%. The receptor comes from a male donor with ankylosing spondylitis. Sequenced input: synovial fluid, either unsorted or a sorted T cell fraction (not recorded which).

The CDR3 protein is CASSQLPNSRGLVDEQFF. The CDR3 DNA is TGCGCCAGCAGCCAGCTTCCAAATTCCAGGGGGCTCGTAGATGAGCAGTTCTTC. V is TRBV4-1 and J is TRBJ2-1; TRBD1 agrees at 8 bases. In germline, CDR1 is MGHRA, CDR2 YSYEKL. Trimming cost V 3 bases and J 8 bases; bases outside gene matches: 18. The CDR3 loop spans 18 amino acids.